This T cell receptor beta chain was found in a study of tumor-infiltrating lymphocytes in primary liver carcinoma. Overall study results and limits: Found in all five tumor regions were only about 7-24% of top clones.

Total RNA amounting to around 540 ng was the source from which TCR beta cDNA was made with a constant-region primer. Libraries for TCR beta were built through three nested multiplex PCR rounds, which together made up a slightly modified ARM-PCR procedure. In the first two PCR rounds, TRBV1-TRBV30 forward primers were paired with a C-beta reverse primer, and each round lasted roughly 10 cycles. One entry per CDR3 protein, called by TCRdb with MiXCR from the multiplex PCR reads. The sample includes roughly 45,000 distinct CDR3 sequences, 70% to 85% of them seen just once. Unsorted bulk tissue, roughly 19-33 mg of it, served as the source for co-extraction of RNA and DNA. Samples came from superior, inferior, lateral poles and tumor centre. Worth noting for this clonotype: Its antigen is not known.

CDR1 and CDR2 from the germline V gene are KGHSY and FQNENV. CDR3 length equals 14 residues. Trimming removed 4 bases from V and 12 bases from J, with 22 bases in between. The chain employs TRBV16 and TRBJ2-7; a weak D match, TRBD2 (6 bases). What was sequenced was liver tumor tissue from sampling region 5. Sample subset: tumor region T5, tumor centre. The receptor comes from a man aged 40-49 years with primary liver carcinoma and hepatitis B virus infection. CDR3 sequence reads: CASSPGTPYYGLYF. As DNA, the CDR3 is TGTGCCAGCAGCCCCGGGACTCCCTACTACGGGCTGTACTTC.